Presented here are 18 T cell receptor beta chains from one specimen sequenced in a study of cytomegalovirus exposure and HLA in healthy donors. Researchers ran the PCR with 60 Vbeta and 13 Jbeta primers. Measured with immunoSEQ multiplex PCR; TCRdb has only the in-frame clones, and not every one. The data show tens of thousands of clones, roughly 78% seen once. The sample taken for sequencing was PBMCs. All receptors derive from a male donor in good health and CMV-seropositive.

J is TRBJ2-2 and V is TRBV5-1; the D is unclear. The CDR3 covers 13 residues. From germline, CDR1 is SGHRS and CDR2 YFSETQ. Trimming took off 4 bases at V and 6 bases at J, with 10 bases between the two ends. The CDR3 DNA sequence: TGCGCCAGCAGCCTACCTATTTCCGGGGAGCTGTTTTTT. Translation gives CASSLPISGELFF.

V is TRBV19 and J is TRBJ2-1; perhaps TRBD2 as D (6 bases). V dropped 3 bases and J dropped 3 bases, with 9 bases sitting between them. Germline CDR1 and CDR2: LNHDA and SQIVND (reference sequence). CDR3 length: 14 amino acids. The CDR3 bases are TGTGCCAGTAGTATTTCGGGACTCTACAATGAGCAGTTCTTC. Translating gives CASSISGLYNEQFF.

V is TRBV5-6 and J is TRBJ2-5; D is uncertain. The DNA end is more similar to TRBJ2-7, so the J call may be wrong. This CDR3 is 15 amino acids long. Germline CDR1 reads SGHDT; CDR2 reads YYEEEE. This chain's CDR3 is CASSLDPQISYEQYF. CDR3 nucleotide sequence: TGTGCCAGCAGCTTGGACCCACAGATCTCCTACGAGCAGTACTTC.

This clone was counted between two and nine times. V is TRBV30 and J is TRBJ2-6; D uncertain. From germline, CDR1 is GTSNPN and CDR2 SVGIG (reference sequence). CDR3 length equals 17 residues. V gave up 2 bases and J gave up 0 bases, with 14 bases separating them. The CDR3 is CAWSMGIAFSGANVLTF. Written as DNA, the CDR3 is TGTGCCTGGAGTATGGGTATAGCTTTCTCTGGGGCCAACGTCCTGACTTTC. Full variable domain (rest looked up from reference TRBV30 and TRBJ2-6): SQTIHQWPATLVQPVGSPLSLECTVEGTSNPNLYWYRQAAGRGLQLLFYSVGIGQISSEVPQNLSASRPQDRQFILSSKKLLLSDSGFYLCAWSMGIAFSGANVLTFGAGSRLTVL.

Here the CDR3 reads CASSIGSGPTYEQYF. Here the CDR3 DNA reads TGTGCCAGTAGTATAGGTAGCGGGCCGACCTACGAGCAGTACTTC. The rearrangement links TRBV19 to TRBJ2-7, with 7 bases identical to TRBD2. The CDR3 has 15 residues. In germline, CDR1 is LNHDA, CDR2 SQIVND (reference sequence). The ends lost 1 base at V and 2 bases at J; junction bases unmatched: 5.

The chain uses TRBV6-5 and TRBJ1-3; D is uncertain. V lost 5 bases and J 3 bases, leaving 8 bases between the germline ends. Germline CDR1 is MNHEY and CDR2 is SVGAGI. This CDR3 has 13 amino acids. This CDR3 is CASSPPVGNTIYF. CDR3 coding DNA: TGTGCCAGCAGTCCCCCGGTTGGAAACACCATATATTTT.

The chain couples TRBV5-5 to TRBJ1-2; maybe TRBD1 (5 bases). The ends were cut back, 4 bases at V and 2 bases at J, with 15 bases in the middle. CDR3 length: 15 amino acids. Germline loops: CDR1 SGHKS, CDR2 YYEKEE (reference sequence). The CDR3 is CASSRGVGKNYGYTF. In DNA form, the CDR3 reads TGTGCCAGCAGCCGGGGGGTAGGGAAAAACTATGGCTACACCTTC.

This clone was seen a handful of times. The V and J genes are TRBV6-1 and TRBJ1-2; TRBD1 agrees at 7 bases. This CDR3 contains 13 residues. V trimming: 11 bases; J trimming: 4 bases; junction bases outside the gene matches: 10. Looked up from germline, CDR1 is MNHNS and CDR2 is SASEGT. The CDR3 is CAGTGQVGYGYTF. The CDR3 DNA sequence: TGTGCCGGAACCGGACAGGTGGGCTATGGCTACACCTTC.

There are a few counts of this clone. The V and J genes are TRBV27 and TRBJ1-3, with D perhaps TRBD1 (6 bases). The CDR3 is 15 residues long. Germline CDR1 is MNHEY and CDR2 is SMNVEV (reference sequence). V was pared by 3 bases and J by 2 bases, with 11 bases between. Here the CDR3 DNA reads TGTGCCAGCAGTTTCTCGGGGGGCACTGGAAACACCATATATTTT. Protein: CASSFSGGTGNTIYF.

The rearrangement joins TRBV18 to TRBJ2-5; D is perhaps TRBD1 (6 bases). CDR3 size: 13 residues. CDR1 is KGHSH, CDR2 LQKENI, per germline. Trimming shortened V by 5 bases and J by 5 bases, and 12 bases separated the two germline ends. The CDR3 nucleotides read TGTGCCAGCTCAGGGGGCTTACGGGAGACCCAGTACTTC. This codes for CASSGGLRETQYF.

This chain connects TRBV6-1 to TRBJ1-6, with TRBD1 matching 7 bases. J was trimmed by 7 bases and V by 7 bases; bases with no gene match: 10. In germline, CDR1 is MNHNS, CDR2 SASEGT. CDR3 length: 15 residues. For the CDR3, the DNA is TGTGCCAGCATTTGGGGGACAGCTGGGAATTCACCCCTCCACTTT. Translated: CASIWGTAGNSPLHF.

The chain is built from TRBV28 and TRBJ1-1; D might be TRBD1 (5 bases). This CDR3 is built from 14 residues. Trimming took off 4 bases at V and 3 bases at J, with 12 bases between the two ends. From germline, CDR1 is MDHEN and CDR2 SYDVKM. The CDR3 here is CASSSPDSYTEAFF. The CDR3 region has the DNA TGTGCCAGCAGTTCCCCCGACAGTTACACTGAAGCTTTCTTT.

This clone was seen a few times. The rearrangement uses TRBV4-2 and TRBJ1-4, with 11 bases identical to TRBD1. The CDR3 sequence is 17 residues long. In germline, CDR1 is LGHNA, CDR2 YNFKEQ. The V and J ends lost 2 bases and 3 bases, in that order; junction bases with no gene match: 5. For the CDR3, the DNA is TGTGCCAGCAGCCAATTGGACAGGGGGCCGGCTAATGAAAAACTGTTTTTT. As protein: CASSQLDRGPANEKLFF.

The genes are TRBV19 and TRBJ2-7, with D tentatively TRBD2 (6 bases). V lost 1 base, J lost 6 bases, and 10 bases lay in between. CDR1 is LNHDA, CDR2 SQIVND, per germline (reference sequence). The CDR3 totals 13 residues. The CDR3 sequence: CASSIGPGVEQYF. The CDR3 region has the DNA TGTGCCAGTAGTATAGGCCCGGGGGTCGAGCAGTACTTC.

This clone was seen more than once but under ten times. The chain uses TRBV27 and TRBJ1-1; TRBD1 matches at 7 bases. V lost 7 bases to trimming and J lost 0 bases; unmatched junction nucleotides: 5. Germline V gene lookup returns CDR1 MNHEY and CDR2 SMNVEV (reference sequence). This CDR3 has 14 amino acids. The chain's CDR3 is CASTRQGLNTEAFF. The CDR3 DNA is TGTGCCAGCACCCGACAGGGATTGAACACTGAAGCTTTCTTT.

The CDR3 sequence is CASSWDRRSGYTF. Written as DNA, the CDR3 is TGTGCCAGCAGTTGGGACAGGAGGAGCGGCTACACCTTC. The chain couples TRBV6-5 to TRBJ1-2, with 8 bases identical to TRBD1. V lost 4 bases and J lost 8; bases outside the gene matches: 6. This CDR3 has 13 amino acids. Germline assignment: CDR1 MNHEY and CDR2 SVGAGI.

The rearrangement uses TRBV5-1 and TRBJ2-4; weak D call: TRBD1 (6 bases). This CDR3 comprises 14 residues. V was clipped by 0 bases and J by 5 bases, with 9 bases between them. CDR1 is SGHRS and CDR2 is YFSETQ in the germline V gene. CDR3 loop: CASSLEAGENIQYF. CDR3 DNA: TGCGCCAGCAGCTTGGAAGCAGGGGAAAACATTCAGTACTTC.

The V call is TRBV7-9, the J call TRBJ2-1; 13 bases are shared with TRBD2. The CDR3 contains 16 residues. Germline CDR1 is SEHNR and CDR2 is FQNEAQ (reference sequence). Trimming took 4 bases from V and 9 from J; bases not matched to a gene: 9. CDR3 in DNA: TGTGCCAGCAGCTCGCGGACTAGCGGGGGATTTGTTGAGCAGTTCTTC. This gives the protein CASSSRTSGGFVEQFF.